The rows below give T cell receptor beta chains drawn from one sample of a study of shared clonotypes between healthy human individuals. Sequencing used immunoSEQ multiplex PCR; TCRdb keeps in-frame clones, though not all of them. The sample carries 2.3 million or so clones, approximately 93% recorded once. The material sequenced was naive CD4+ T cells from PBMCs. The receptor source for this set is a man aged 18 to 30 in good health. Some clones in this sample may be carry-over from other donors' samples. Both conserved end residues are part of each CDR3. The order of the fields is clone size, J gene, D gene, V gene, CDR3 DNA, CDR3 protein. A D gene is named only where the DNA matches it firmly. Clone size is given for some rows only: seen once, a few or many times, or a class if the clone is expanded.

>.|TRBJ2-2|.|TRBV5-4
TGTGCCAGCAGCTTTCTCCGTGCCGGGGAGCTGTTTTTT
CASSFLRAGELFF
>.|TRBJ2-7|.|TRBV9
TGTGCCAGCAGCGTAGATGGAGAGATCTCCTACGAGCAGTACTTC
CASSVDGEISYEQYF
>.|TRBJ2-3|.|TRBV9
TGTGCCAGCAGCCGGTCGGGCGTCACAGATACGCAGTATTTT
CASSRSGVTDTQYF
>.|TRBJ2-7|.|TRBV5-1
TGCGCCAGCAGCACCGACCCGGCAGGTTACGCCTACGAGCAGTACTTC
CASSTDPAGYAYEQYF
>.|TRBJ2-3|TRBD2|TRBV9
TGTGCCAGCAGCTTGATCGGACTAGCGGGAGCAGATACGCAGTATTTT
CASSLIGLAGADTQYF
>once|TRBJ1-2|.|TRBV5-6
TGTGCCAGCAGCCACTCCGCTAAACAGACAGAACCCAGGGGTGGCTACACCTTC
CASSHSAKQTEPRGGYTF
>.|TRBJ2-1|.|TRBV30
TGTGCCTGGAGCGGACGGGGGAAAACGGAGCAGTTCTTC
CAWSGRGKTEQFF
>.|TRBJ1-5|.|TRBV19
TGTGCCAGTAGTATAGGACACATCAATCAGCCCCAGCATTTT
CASSIGHINQPQHF
>.|TRBJ1-1|TRBD1|TRBV7-9
TGTGCCAGCAGCCGGGACAGGGGGAACACTGAAGCTTTCTTT
CASSRDRGNTEAFF
>.|TRBJ1-5|TRBD1|TRBV14
TGTGCCAGCAGCCAGGGAACAGGGGCTCAGCCCCAGCATTTT
CASSQGTGAQPQHF
>.|TRBJ1-5|TRBD1|TRBV6-1
TGTGCCAGCACCGGGACAGGGAACCAGCCCCAGCATTTT
CASTGTGNQPQHF
>.|TRBJ1-1|.|TRBV18
TGTGCCAGCTCACTCAGCATGAACACTGAAGCTTTCTTT
CASSLSMNTEAFF
>.|TRBJ1-4|TRBD1|TRBV9
TGTGCCAGCAGCTCCCGACAGGGGAGAGGTGAAAAACTGTTTTTT
CASSSRQGRGEKLFF
>.|TRBJ1-3|TRBD1|TRBV6-9
TGTGCCAGCAGTTTGGATGAATATTACAGGGGCGCCTCTGGAAACACCATATATTTT
CASSLDEYYRGASGNTIYF
>.|TRBJ2-1|.|TRBV4-2
TGTGCCAGCAGCCCCTCTTTTGAGAGTTCCTACAATGAGCAGTTCTTC
CASSPSFESSYNEQFF
>.|TRBJ2-7|TRBD1|TRBV29-1
TGCAGCGCTTGGGGACAGGGGACCGAGCAGTACTTC
CSAWGQGTEQYF
>once|TRBJ1-5|TRBD1|TRBV4-1
TGCGCCAGCAGCCAAGCAGGACAGGGACAATATCAGCCCCAGCATTTT
CASSQAGQGQYQPQHF
>.|TRBJ2-3|.|TRBV7-8
TGTGCCAGCAGTCGGAAGCGAGAGAGCACAGATACGCAGTATTTT
CASSRKRESTDTQYF
>.|TRBJ1-5|.|TRBV6-4
TGTGCCAGCAGTCTTCAAGGGGGTCAGCCCCAGCATTTT
CASSLQGGQPQHF
>.|TRBJ1-6|.|TRBV28
TGTGCCAGCAGTTTAATCGGTAGGAATTCACCCCTCCACTTT
CASSLIGRNSPLHF
>few|TRBJ1-1|.|TRBV4-2
TGTGCCAGTAATATGGACGAAGGCACTGAAGCTTTCTTT
CASNMDEGTEAFF
>.|TRBJ1-2|TRBD1|TRBV5-4
TGTGCCAGCACCCCGGGACAGGGAGTGGATGGCTACACCTTC
CASTPGQGVDGYTF
>.|TRBJ2-5|.|TRBV7-3
TGTGCCAGCAGCTTACGGGGACGGCCACAAGAGACCCAGTACTTC
CASSLRGRPQETQYF
>.|TRBJ1-1|.|TRBV27
TGTGCCAGCAGTCCCTTCAGGGAGTCGAACACTGAAGCTTTCTTT
CASSPFRESNTEAFF
>few|TRBJ1-5|.|TRBV6-5
TGTGCCAGCAGTGGGGTGGGAGGTCAGCCCCAGCATTTT
CASSGVGGQPQHF
>.|TRBJ2-1|TRBD2|TRBV30
TGTGCCTGGAGTGTACTAGCGGGCATCAATGAGCAGTTCTTC
CAWSVLAGINEQFF
>few|TRBJ1-1|TRBD1|TRBV29-1
TGCAGCGTTGTCCCAGGGGGCAACACTGAAGCTTTCTTT
CSVVPGGNTEAFF
>.|TRBJ2-2|.|TRBV7-3
TGTGCCAGCAGCTTAGGGCGGGGTAACACCGGGGAGCTGTTTTTT
CASSLGRGNTGELFF
>once|TRBJ1-1|.|TRBV2
TGTGCCAGCACCACAACAGGAGGCACTGAAGCTTTCTTT
CASTTTGGTEAFF
>.|TRBJ1-5|TRBD1|TRBV7-8
TGTGCCAGCAGCCCACAGGGGGAAGAGCCCCAGCATTTT
CASSPQGEEPQHF
>.|TRBJ2-1|.|TRBV5-1
TGCGCCAGCTTTGGGCAGCCTAATGAGCAGTTCTTC
CASFGQPNEQFF
>.|TRBJ2-7|TRBD2|TRBV19
TGTGCCAGTAGTGAACCCGGGACTAGCAGTTACGAGCAGTACTTC
CASSEPGTSSYEQYF
>.|TRBJ1-2|TRBD1|TRBV6-5
TGTGCCCCGACCCCCCTACAGGGGCATGGCTACACCTTC
CAPTPLQGHGYTF
>.|TRBJ2-7|.|TRBV27
TGTGCCAGCAGTTTAAAGGCAACTGACTCCTACGAGCAGTACTTC
CASSLKATDSYEQYF
>.|TRBJ2-1|.|TRBV11-2
TGTGCCAGCAGCTTAGATAACGGACTCAATGAGCAGTTCTTC
CASSLDNGLNEQFF
>.|TRBJ1-2|.|TRBV28
TGTGCCAGCAACCAACCAGGGTATGGTGCCTATGGCTACACCTTC
CASNQPGYGAYGYTF
>.|TRBJ2-1|.|TRBV28
TGTGCCAGCAGCACCTTAAAAACCTACAATGAGCAGTTCTTC
CASSTLKTYNEQFF
>.|TRBJ1-2|.|TRBV9
TGTGCCAGCAACGAGGTAACAGGGTCGGGCAGGACCTTC
CASNEVTGSGRTF
>once|TRBJ1-5|TRBD1|TRBV28
TGTGCCAGCAGTTTAGGGCAGGGGGTCTATCAGCCCCAGCATTTT
CASSLGQGVYQPQHF
>.|TRBJ1-5|.|TRBV2
TGTGCCAGCAGCGAGAGGGTTCAGCCCCAGCATTTT
CASSERVQPQHF